This is a list of T cell receptor beta chains from one sample in a study of blood T cell repertoires in COVID-19. TCRdb keeps only in-frame clones here, not all; method: immunoSEQ multiplex PCR. The data show approximately 100,000 clones, around 84% seen once. The sample taken for sequencing was peripheral blood. These TCRs come from a woman of 80 years or more with active or convalescent COVID-19. Both conserved end residues are trimmed from each CDR3.

V: TRBV7-3; CDR3: ASSEIAGPDTQY
V: TRBV19; CDR3: ASSPQGAAAYNSPLH
V: TRBV4-2; CDR3: ASSEGLAGNEQF
V: TRBV6-4; CDR3: ASSTDRDQETQY
V: TRBV4-2; CDR3: ASSHSLAGVGTDTQY
V: TRBV2; CDR3: ASNLYNEQF
V: TRBV30; CDR3: AWRAGSYNSPLH
V: TRBV9; CDR3: ASSDRTDSINYGYT
V: TRBV19; CDR3: ASSILRTSADTGELF
V: TRBV4-1; CDR3: ASSQLTGYQPQH
V: TRBV19; CDR3: ASTRSGRNTDTQY
V: TRBV5-1; CDR3: ASSSGTSGRASSEQY
V: TRBV7-3; CDR3: ASSPYMGAGKGSEETQY
V: TRBV19; CDR3: ASSIWVPGT
V: TRBV6-5; CDR3: ASSYRQGALSGYT
V: TRBV6-5; CDR3: ASSFYDANQPQH
V: TRBV27; CDR3: ASRGSYNQPQH
V: TRBV7-3; CDR3: ASRFTDRAGTEAF
V: TRBV19; CDR3: ASSHRGQGNEQF
V: TRBV27; CDR3: ASAVPTDTQY
V: TRBV27; CDR3: ASSLSVSTAVYGYT
V: TRBV19; CDR3: ASRPRDRMGYAEAF
V: TRBV19; CDR3: ASSWDSLLNTEAF
V: TRBV7-9; CDR3: ASSLGQASNEQF
V: TRBV7-3; CDR3: ASRLTTGGNGYT
V: TRBV28; CDR3: ASSFGGIGYNEQF
V: TRBV21-1; CDR3: ASSKKQNYGYT
V: TRBV5-1; CDR3: ASSLVSGPSYEQY
V: TRBV6-5; CDR3: ASSYSAGTSNEQF
V: TRBV18; CDR3: ASSQAAGGTGGRADTQY
V: TRBV9; CDR3: ASSVDLGTGLRSGELF
V: TRBV3-1/TRBV3-2; CDR3: ASSHDRDNEQF
V: TRBV5-6; CDR3: ASSSVNTQY
V: TRBV6-2/TRBV6-3; CDR3: ASSPLAGVRETQY
V: TRBV19; CDR3: ASSIPGGPLNEQF
V: TRBV3-1/TRBV3-2; CDR3: ASSRTAGTVPGNEQF
V: TRBV6-5; CDR3: ASKGGAGWQF
V: TRBV5-5; CDR3: ASSLSWASTDTQY